Shown below are 27 T cell receptor beta chains from a single sample sequenced in a study of neurological immune-mediated disorders. Each CDR3 protein gets one entry after TCRdb re-called the 5' RACE reads with MiXCR. The data show tens of thousands of distinct CDR3 sequences, about 3.7% seen once. The material sequenced was PBMCs. The receptors shown here come from a middle-aged man with multiple sclerosis.

This clonotype was seen a handful of times. Relative to the germline gene, one junction end is altered; a read error may explain this. The chain combines TRBV5-1 with TRBJ1-6; no reliable D call. The germline CDR1 and CDR2 sequences are SGHRS and YFSETQ. The CDR3 has 12 amino acids. CDR3 DNA: TGCGCCAGCAGCGATGAGGGTTCACCCCTCAACTTT. Amino acids: CASSDEGSPLNF. Together with reference TRBV5-1 and TRBJ1-6, the CDR3 gives the full variable domain: KAGVTQTPRYLIKTRGQQVTLSCSPISGHRSVSWYQQTPGQGLQFLFEYFSETQRNKGNFPGRFSGRQFSNSRSEMNVSTLELGDSALYLCASSDEGSPLNFGNGTRLTVT.

This clonotype was seen ten or more times. The chain recombines TRBV24-1 with TRBJ1-1, with a tentative D call TRBD1 (6 bases). The CDR3 has 12 amino acids. Germline V lookup: CDR1 KGHDR, CDR2 SFDVKD. V was cut by 7 bases and J by 4 bases, with 9 bases left in between. The CDR3 sequence is CATRRGGTEAFF. In DNA, the CDR3 is TGTGCCACCAGACGAGGGGGCACTGAAGCTTTCTTT.

This clonotype appeared many times. The chain couples TRBV20-1 to TRBJ2-3; 9 bases line up with TRBD1. Germline CDR1 and CDR2: DFQATT and SNEGSKA (reference sequence). With V trimmed by 5 bases and J by 3 bases, 9 bases remained unmatched. CDR3 length equals 15 residues. The CDR3 sequence: CSAVTGGASTDTQYF. The CDR3 DNA reads as TGCAGTGCTGTCACAGGGGGCGCGAGTACAGATACGCAGTATTTT.

This clonotype was detected ten times or more. One end of the junction is discordant with germline, which a read error may explain. This rearrangement joins TRBV5-1 to TRBJ1-5, with D uncertain. The CDR3 length is 16 residues. CDR1 and CDR2 from the germline V gene are SGHRS and YFSETQ. The CDR3 is CASSLGGLLSNQPQNF. CDR3 nucleotide sequence: TGCGCCAGCAGCTTGGGAGGACTCCTAAGCAATCAGCCCCAGAATTTT.

This clonotype was seen at least ten times. CDR3 sequence reads: CASSFGSTDRDPLHF. The CDR3 DNA follows: TGTGCCAGCAGCTTCGGATCTACGGACAGGGATCCCCTCCACTTT. The J gene is TRBJ1-6, the V gene TRBV7-8; 8 nucleotides align to TRBD1. The CDR3 consists of 15 residues. Germline V gene data show CDR1 as SGHVS and CDR2 as FQNEAQ. With 3 bases clipped from V and 13 bases from J, the junction kept 11 bases outside the gene matches.

At least ten counts were recorded for this clonotype. The genes are TRBV12-3 or TRBV12-4 and TRBJ2-1; 11 bases line up with TRBD1. V was clipped by 6 bases and J by 4 bases; unmatched bases: 5. The CDR3 sequence is 15 residues long. CDR3 bases: TGTGCCAGCAGCCCCCGGGACAGGGGGTACAATGAGCAGTTCTTC. It yields the protein CASSPRDRGYNEQFF.

The J gene is TRBJ2-7, the V gene TRBV9, with 10 nucleotides matching TRBD1. The length of the CDR3 is 14 residues. V lost 2 bases, J lost 4 bases, and 3 bases stayed unmatched. Germline V gene lookup returns CDR1 SGDLS and CDR2 YYNGEE. In DNA, the CDR3 is TGTGCCAGCAGCGTTGGGACAGGGGATTACGAGCAGTACTTC. It specifies CASSVGTGDYEQYF.

This clonotype showed up just a few times. The junction and the germline gene differ at one end; a read error may be behind it. The CDR3 DNA reads as TGTGCCATCAGTGGCGACAGGGAGGGATATAATTCACCCCTCAACTTT. It yields the protein CAISGDREGYNSPLNF. This chain uses TRBV10-3 with TRBJ1-6; 7 bases are shared with TRBD1. The germline V gene has CDR1 ENHRY and CDR2 SYGVKD. CDR3 length equals 16 residues.

This clonotype was detected many times. The genes are TRBV7-9 and TRBJ2-2; D is possibly TRBD2 (5 bases). The CDR3 sequence is 16 residues long. Germline V CDR1 and CDR2: SEHNR, FQNEAQ (reference sequence). V dropped 6 bases and J dropped 2 bases, with 16 bases sitting between them. CDR3 in amino acids: CASRPGMRPNTGELFF. The CDR3 nucleotides read TGTGCCAGCAGACCGGGGATGCGACCCAACACCGGGGAGCTGTTTTTT.

This clonotype was found many times. The chain employs TRBV6-5 and TRBJ1-2, with D maybe TRBD1 (6 bases). CDR3 length: 16 residues. CDR1 is MNHEY and CDR2 is SVGAGI in the germline V gene. V lost 2 bases and J lost 8, with 21 bases in between. The DNA for the CDR3 is TGTGCCAGCAGTTACGGCTTCTTGGGGGGCCCCGAGGGCTACACCTTC. This translates into CASSYGFLGGPEGYTF.

This clonotype was detected ten times or more. V and J are TRBV7-2 and TRBJ1-3, with TRBD1 matching 8 bases. V gave up 5 bases and J gave up 0 bases; unmatched junction bases: 3. The CDR3 spans 15 residues. CDR1 SGHTA and CDR2 FQGNSA come from the germline V gene. The CDR3 sequence is CASSATGGSGNTIYF. CDR3 sequence (DNA): TGTGCCAGCAGCGCCACAGGGGGCTCTGGAAACACCATATATTTT.

This clonotype was seen only a few times. DNA for the CDR3: TGCAGTGCTAGAGGGACAGTAAATCAGCCCCAGCATTTT. Translation gives CSARGTVNQPQHF. The chain couples TRBV20-1 to TRBJ1-5; TRBD1 might be the D (6 bases). V lost 1 base, J lost 4 bases, and 8 bases lay in between. CDR3 length equals 13 residues. CDR1 and CDR2 from the germline V gene are DFQATT and SNEGSKA (reference sequence).

The table lists this clonotype with many counts. The chain couples TRBV5-1 to TRBJ1-6, with TRBD1 matching 7 bases. Germline-derived CDR1 and CDR2 are SGHRS and YFSETQ. V was pared by 4 bases and J by 0 bases, with 10 bases of the junction left unmatched. The CDR3 is 18 residues long. The CDR3 DNA is TGCGCCAGCAGCCCACGGACAGGTTTAAACTCCTATAATTCACCCCTCCACTTT. Amino acids: CASSPRTGLNSYNSPLHF.

There are many counts of this clonotype. The rearrangement links TRBV7-9 to TRBJ1-1; D gene unclear. The V end lost 5 bases, the J end lost 7 bases, and 11 bases lay between the germline ends. Per the germline V gene, CDR1 is SEHNR and CDR2 is FQNEAQ (reference sequence). CDR3 size: 12 residues. The CDR3 sequence: CASSTSTSEAFF. The DNA of the CDR3 is TGTGCCAGCAGCACCTCGACCAGTGAAGCTTTCTTT. The full variable domain, in which reference TRBV7-9 and TRBJ1-1 provide the parts outside the CDR3, is DTGVSQNPRHKITKRGQNVTFRCDPISEHNRLYWYRQTLGQGPEFLTYFQNEAQLEKSRLLSDRFSAERPKGSFSTLEIQRTEQGDSAMYLCASSTSTSEAFFGQGTRLTVV.

This clonotype was counted ten times or more. This rearrangement joins TRBV18 to TRBJ1-1, with D perhaps TRBD1 (6 bases). Germline V gives CDR1 KGHSH, CDR2 LQKENI. V lost 2 bases to trimming and J lost 1 base, with 11 bases between them. The CDR3 spans 15 residues. The chain's CDR3 is CASSPSWTENTEAFF. CDR3 bases: TGTGCCAGCTCACCATCCTGGACAGAGAACACTGAAGCTTTCTTT.

There are many counts of this clonotype. The chain uses TRBV20-1 and TRBJ2-5; D not certain. Germline values: CDR1 DFQATT, CDR2 SNEGSKA (reference sequence). V gave up 3 bases and J gave up 2 bases, with 13 bases separating them. The CDR3 runs to 14 residues. CDR3 DNA: TGCAGTGCTAGTAGTGGGAATGGACAAGAGACCCAGTACTTC. This sequence encodes CSASSGNGQETQYF.

This clonotype was seen repeatedly, ten times or more. This chain links TRBV10-3 with TRBJ2-6, with D possibly being TRBD1 or TRBD2 (6 bases each). The CDR3 spans 14 residues. Trimming cost V 11 bases and J 0 bases, with 11 bases left between them. Germline CDR1 ENHRY, CDR2 SYGVKD. This CDR3 reads CAGGGNSGANVLTF. In nucleotides, the CDR3 is TGTGCCGGGGGCGGGAACTCTGGGGCCAACGTCCTGACTTTC.

This clonotype is medium-sized within its sample. The rearrangement links TRBV20-1 to TRBJ2-1, with D perhaps TRBD2 (5 bases). The germline CDR1 and CDR2 sequences are DFQATT and SNEGSKA (reference sequence). The CDR3 is made up of 15 amino acids. Deletions cut 3 bases from V and 0 bases from J, with 12 bases between. Written as DNA, the CDR3 is TGCAGTGCTAGTGAGGGAGAGAGCTCCTACAATGAGCAGTTCTTC. Encoded protein: CSASEGESSYNEQFF.

The table lists this clonotype with many counts. The V gene is TRBV12-3 or TRBV12-4, the J gene TRBJ1-5; 9 bases align to TRBD1. The J segment lost 3 bases and the V segment lost 5 bases, leaving 11 bases of the junction unmatched. CDR3 length equals 17 residues. The CDR3 spells CASSQSPGTGINQPQHF. CDR3 coding DNA: TGTGCCAGCAGTCAAAGTCCCGGGACAGGGATCAATCAGCCCCAGCATTTT.

This clonotype was seen many times. The V and J genes are TRBV28 and TRBJ2-2, with TRBD2 matching 10 bases. V lost 4 bases, J lost 7 bases, and 6 bases stayed unmatched. This CDR3 contains 15 residues. The germline CDR1 and CDR2 sequences are MDHEN and SYDVKM. The CDR3 DNA is TGTGCCAGCAGTTCTCCCGGGACTAGCGTCGGGGAGCTGTTTTTT. This encodes CASSSPGTSVGELFF.

This clonotype was counted at least ten times. The genes are TRBV5-1 and TRBJ2-3; D gene unclear. Between the trimmed V and J ends, which lost 4 bases and 0 bases, there was a span of 12 bases. CDR3 length equals 15 residues. In germline, CDR1 is SGHRS, CDR2 YFSETQ. The CDR3, as DNA: TGCGCCAGCAGCCCGGGCCTTGATAGCACAGATACGCAGTATTTT. Its protein is CASSPGLDSTDTQYF.

This clonotype appeared many times. This chain joins TRBV20-1 and TRBJ1-5; TRBD1 might be the D (5 bases). This CDR3 contains 14 residues. The ends were cut back, 1 base at V and 2 bases at J, with 9 bases in the middle. The germline V gene has CDR1 DFQATT and CDR2 SNEGSKA (reference sequence). The CDR3: CSARVRVGNQPQHF. The DNA of the CDR3 is TGCAGTGCTAGAGTCAGGGTGGGCAATCAGCCCCAGCATTTT.

This clonotype was seen many times. This chain links TRBV28 with TRBJ1-6; tentatively, D is TRBD1 (5 bases). Trimming took 6 bases from V and 7 from J, leaving 19 bases between them. Germline loops: CDR1 MDHEN, CDR2 SYDVKM. This CDR3 comprises 16 residues. The DNA of the CDR3 is TGTGCCAGCAGCTCCACGCCAGGGCTGGGGAATTCACCCCTCCACTTT. It codes for CASSSTPGLGNSPLHF.

In this sample, this clonotype turned up many times. Here the CDR3 reads CSAANSGTGGREKLFF. For the CDR3, the DNA is TGCAGTGCTGCTAACTCCGGGACAGGGGGTCGTGAAAAACTGTTTTTT. The gene calls are TRBV20-1 and TRBJ1-4; 11 nucleotides agree with TRBD1. CDR3 length: 16 amino acids. Germline V gene lookup returns CDR1 DFQATT and CDR2 SNEGSKA (reference sequence). The junction had 12 bases not matched to a gene; V was cut back by 5 bases and J by 7 bases.

The sample holds many counts of this clonotype. V and J are TRBV20-1 and TRBJ1-2; D remains unclear. Trimming took off 3 bases at V and 6 bases at J, with 8 bases between the two ends. Germline CDR1 is DFQATT and CDR2 is SNEGSKA (reference sequence). The length of the CDR3 is 11 residues. CDR3 coding DNA: TGCAGTGCTAGCCCCAGCGATGGCTACACCTTC. Residues: CSASPSDGYTF.

This clonotype was detected many times. The chain employs TRBV5-1 and TRBJ2-7, with 8 nucleotides matching TRBD1. The CDR3 has 13 residues. The V segment lost 3 bases and the J segment 5 bases; nucleotides outside the gene matches: 4. Germline CDR1 SGHRS, CDR2 YFSETQ. CDR3 amino acids: CASSWTGSHEQYF. In DNA, the CDR3 is TGCGCCAGCAGCTGGACAGGGTCCCACGAGCAGTACTTC. The full variable domain, with the rest looked up from reference TRBV5-1 and TRBJ2-7, is KAGVTQTPRYLIKTRGQQVTLSCSPISGHRSVSWYQQTPGQGLQFLFEYFSETQRNKGNFPGRFSGRQFSNSRSEMNVSTLELGDSALYLCASSWTGSHEQYFGPGTRLTVT.

This clonotype has a count of ten or more. V usage is TRBV7-9 and J usage is TRBJ1-1, with D maybe TRBD1 (5 bases). V lost 5 bases and J lost 6, with 16 bases in between. This CDR3 has 14 residues. From germline, CDR1 is SEHNR and CDR2 FQNEAQ (reference sequence). CDR3 region: CASSPGSWEAEAFF. For the CDR3, the DNA is TGTGCCAGCAGCCCAGGGTCATGGGAGGCTGAAGCTTTCTTT. The whole variable domain, filled in from reference TRBV7-9 and TRBJ1-1, reads DTGVSQNPRHKITKRGQNVTFRCDPISEHNRLYWYRQTLGQGPEFLTYFQNEAQLEKSRLLSDRFSAERPKGSFSTLEIQRTEQGDSAMYLCASSPGSWEAEAFFGQGTRLTVV.